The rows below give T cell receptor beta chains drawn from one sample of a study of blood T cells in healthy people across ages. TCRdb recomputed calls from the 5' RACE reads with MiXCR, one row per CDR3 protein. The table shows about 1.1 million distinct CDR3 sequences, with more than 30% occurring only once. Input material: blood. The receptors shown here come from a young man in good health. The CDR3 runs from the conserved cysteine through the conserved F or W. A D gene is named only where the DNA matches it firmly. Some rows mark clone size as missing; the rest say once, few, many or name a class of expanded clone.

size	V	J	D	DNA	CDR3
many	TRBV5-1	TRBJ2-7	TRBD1	TGCGCCAGCAGTTCGGGACAGGGCTCCTACGAGCAGTACTTC	CASSSGQGSYEQYF
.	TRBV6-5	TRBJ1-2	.	TGTGCCAGCACCTCGCGGCTTTATGGCTACACCTTC	CASTSRLYGYTF
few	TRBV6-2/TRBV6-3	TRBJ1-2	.	TGTGCCAGCACCCTGGATCCGAGGACGGGCACGGACTATGGCTACACCTTC	CASTLDPRTGTDYGYTF
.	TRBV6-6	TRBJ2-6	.	TGTGCCAGCAGCGACCGGGGCTCTGGGGCCAACGTCCTGACTTTC	CASSDRGSGANVLTF
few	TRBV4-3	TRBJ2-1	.	TGCGCCAGCAGCCAAGAATTGATGGGGGGGCTAGGCAATGAGCAGTTCTTC	CASSQELMGGLGNEQFF
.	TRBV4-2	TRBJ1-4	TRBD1	TGTGCCAGCAGCCAAGCCGGGACAGGAGGAGAAGAAAAACTGTTTTTT	CASSQAGTGGEEKLFF
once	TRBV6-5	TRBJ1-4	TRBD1	TGTGCCTGCAGTTACTCGACAGGGCCTGAAAAACTGTTTTTT	CACSYSTGPEKLFF
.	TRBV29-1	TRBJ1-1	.	TGCAGCGTTCCTTGGTCGGGGACTGAAGCTTTCTTT	CSVPWSGTEAFF
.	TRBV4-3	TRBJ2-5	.	TGCGCCAGCAGCCAAGATCAAACTAGACAGGCCCAGTACTTC	CASSQDQTRQAQYF
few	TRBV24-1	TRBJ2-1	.	TGTGCCACCAGTGTCTACAATGAGCAGTTCTTC	CATSVYNEQFF